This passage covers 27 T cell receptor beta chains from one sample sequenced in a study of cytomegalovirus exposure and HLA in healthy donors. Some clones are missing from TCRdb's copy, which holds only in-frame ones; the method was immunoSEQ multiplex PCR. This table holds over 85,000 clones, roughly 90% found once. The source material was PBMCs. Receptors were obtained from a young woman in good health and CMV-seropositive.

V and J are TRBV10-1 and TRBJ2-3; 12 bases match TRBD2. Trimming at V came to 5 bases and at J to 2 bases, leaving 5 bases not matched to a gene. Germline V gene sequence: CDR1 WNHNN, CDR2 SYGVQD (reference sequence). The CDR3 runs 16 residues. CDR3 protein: CASSTGLAGNTDTQYF. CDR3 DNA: TGCGCCAGCAGTACGGGACTAGCGGGTAACACAGATACGCAGTATTTT.

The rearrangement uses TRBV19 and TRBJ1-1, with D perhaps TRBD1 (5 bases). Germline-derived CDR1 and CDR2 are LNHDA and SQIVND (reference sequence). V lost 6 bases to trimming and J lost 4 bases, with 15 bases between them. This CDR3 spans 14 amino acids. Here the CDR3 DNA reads TGTGCCAGTAGCCGCAGGGTTAAGAGCACTGAAGCTTTCTTT. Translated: CASSRRVKSTEAFF.

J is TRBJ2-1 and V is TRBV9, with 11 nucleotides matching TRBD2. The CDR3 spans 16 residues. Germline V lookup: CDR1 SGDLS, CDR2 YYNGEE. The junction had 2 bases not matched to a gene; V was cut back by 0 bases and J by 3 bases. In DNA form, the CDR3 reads TGTGCCAGCAGCGTAGCTAGCGGGGGGTTCTACAATGAGCAGTTCTTC. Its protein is CASSVASGGFYNEQFF.

The CDR3 spells CSVRGSNYGYTF. CDR3 DNA sequence: TGCAGCGTCCGGGGGTCTAACTATGGCTACACCTTC. The genes are TRBV29-1 and TRBJ1-2, with D possibly matching TRBD1 (5 bases). The CDR3 totals 12 residues. Germline V lookup: CDR1 SQVTM, CDR2 ANQGSEA. V lost 6 bases, J lost 0 bases, and 8 bases lay in between. The full variable domain, its missing parts supplied by reference TRBV29-1 and TRBJ1-2, is SAVISQKPSRDICQRGTSLTIQCQVDSQVTMMFWYRQQPGQSLTLIATANQGSEATYESGFVIDKFPISRPNLTFSTLTVSNMSPEDSSIYLCSVRGSNYGYTFGSGTRLTVV.

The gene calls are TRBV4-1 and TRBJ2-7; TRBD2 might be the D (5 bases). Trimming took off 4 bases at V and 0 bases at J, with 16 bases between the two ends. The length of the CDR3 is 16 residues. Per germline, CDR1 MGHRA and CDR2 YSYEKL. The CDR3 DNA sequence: TGCGCCAGCAGCCCCTCCTTGACTATCTACTCCTACGAGCAGTACTTC. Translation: CASSPSLTIYSYEQYF.

The CDR3: CASSLEIRTEAFF. The CDR3 DNA is TGCGCCAGCAGCTTAGAGATTCGTACTGAAGCTTTCTTT. This chain links TRBV5-1 with TRBJ1-1; D unresolved. The germline V gene encodes CDR1 SGHRS and CDR2 YFSETQ. The CDR3 length is 13 residues. V dropped 2 bases and J dropped 5 bases, with 10 bases sitting between them.

In DNA form, the CDR3 reads TGTGCCAGCAGCCCAACCGGAGGAGCGGGGTACAATGAGCAGTTCTTC. Amino acid sequence: CASSPTGGAGYNEQFF. The chain has TRBV7-9 and TRBJ2-1; TRBD2 matches at 7 bases. Germline values: CDR1 SEHNR, CDR2 FQNEAQ (reference sequence). Trimming at V came to 5 bases and at J to 4 bases, leaving 11 bases not matched to a gene. The CDR3 is made up of 16 amino acids.

The CDR3 region has the DNA TGCGCCAGCAGCCAAGAAGGCGGGGGGCCCTCGGACGAGCAGTACTTC. Amino acids: CASSQEGGGPSDEQYF. The V and J genes are TRBV4-3 and TRBJ2-7; TRBD2 aligns across 8 bases. CDR1 and CDR2 from the germline V gene are LGHNA and YSLEER. This CDR3 contains 16 residues. J lost 5 bases, V lost 0 bases, and 9 bases had no gene match.

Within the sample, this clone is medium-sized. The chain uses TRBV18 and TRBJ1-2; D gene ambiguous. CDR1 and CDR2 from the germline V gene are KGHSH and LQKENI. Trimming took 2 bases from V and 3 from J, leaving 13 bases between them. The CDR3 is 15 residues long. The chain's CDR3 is CASSPLAEVDYGYTF. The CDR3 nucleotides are TGTGCCAGCTCACCATTGGCCGAGGTGGACTATGGCTACACCTTC.

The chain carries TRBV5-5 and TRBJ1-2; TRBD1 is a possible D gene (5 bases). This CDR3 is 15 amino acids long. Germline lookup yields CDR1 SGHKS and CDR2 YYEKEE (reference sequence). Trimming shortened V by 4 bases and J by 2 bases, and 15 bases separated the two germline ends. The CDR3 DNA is TGTGCCAGCAGCCGAGGTGCGGGACGGAACTATGGCTACACCTTC. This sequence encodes CASSRGAGRNYGYTF.

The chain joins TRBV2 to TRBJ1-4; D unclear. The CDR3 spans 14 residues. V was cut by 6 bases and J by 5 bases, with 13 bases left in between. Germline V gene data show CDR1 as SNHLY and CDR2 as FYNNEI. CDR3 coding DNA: TGTGCCAGCAGGTTCACGGGGAGGAATGAAAAACTGTTTTTT. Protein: CASRFTGRNEKLFF.

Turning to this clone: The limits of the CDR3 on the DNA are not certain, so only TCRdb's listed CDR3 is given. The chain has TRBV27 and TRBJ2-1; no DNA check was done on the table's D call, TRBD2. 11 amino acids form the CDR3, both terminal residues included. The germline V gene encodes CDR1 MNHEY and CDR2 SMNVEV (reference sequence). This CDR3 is CASSFGGGSFF.

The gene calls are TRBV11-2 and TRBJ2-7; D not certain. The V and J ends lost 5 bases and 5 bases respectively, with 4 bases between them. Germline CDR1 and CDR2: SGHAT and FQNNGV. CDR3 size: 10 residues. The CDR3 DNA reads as TGTGCCAGCAGCCTAAACGAGCAGTACTTC. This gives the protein CASSLNEQYF.

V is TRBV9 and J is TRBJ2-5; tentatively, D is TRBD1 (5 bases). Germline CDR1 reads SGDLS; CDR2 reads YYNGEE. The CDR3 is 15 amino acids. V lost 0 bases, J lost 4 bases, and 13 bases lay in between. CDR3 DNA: TGTGCCAGCAGCGTAGAGGCAGGGATTCGAGAGACCCAGTACTTC. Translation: CASSVEAGIRETQYF. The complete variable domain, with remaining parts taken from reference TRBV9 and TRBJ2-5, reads DSGVTQTPKHLITATGQRVTLRCSPRSGDLSVYWYQQSLDQGLQFLIQYYNGEERAKGNILERFSAQQFPDLHSELNLSSLELGDSALYFCASSVEAGIRETQYFGPGTRLLVL.

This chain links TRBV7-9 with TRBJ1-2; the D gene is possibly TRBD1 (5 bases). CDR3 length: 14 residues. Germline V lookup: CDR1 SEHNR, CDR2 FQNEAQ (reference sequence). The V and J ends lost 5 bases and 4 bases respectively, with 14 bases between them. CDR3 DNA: TGTGCCAGCAGCCCGGCGGGGGGTTCCTATGGCTACACCTTC. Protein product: CASSPAGGSYGYTF.

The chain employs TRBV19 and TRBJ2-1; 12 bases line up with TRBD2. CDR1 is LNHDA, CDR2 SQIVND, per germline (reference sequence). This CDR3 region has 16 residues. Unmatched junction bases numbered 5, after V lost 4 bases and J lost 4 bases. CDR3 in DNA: TGTGCCAGTAGTACAGGACTAGCGGGATCGTACAATGAGCAGTTCTTC. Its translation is CASSTGLAGSYNEQFF.

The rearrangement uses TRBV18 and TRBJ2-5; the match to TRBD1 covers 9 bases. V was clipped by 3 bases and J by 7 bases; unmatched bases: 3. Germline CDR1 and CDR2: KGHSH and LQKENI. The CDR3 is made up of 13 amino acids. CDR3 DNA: TGTGCCAGCTCACCCCGGGACAGGGCGACCCAGTACTTC. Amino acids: CASSPRDRATQYF.

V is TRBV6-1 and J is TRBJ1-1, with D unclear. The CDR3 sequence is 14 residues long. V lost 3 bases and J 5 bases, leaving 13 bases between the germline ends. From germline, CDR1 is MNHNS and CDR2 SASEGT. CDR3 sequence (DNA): TGTGCCAGCAGTGAGATCCCTAGTGTAACTGAAGCTTTCTTT. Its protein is CASSEIPSVTEAFF.

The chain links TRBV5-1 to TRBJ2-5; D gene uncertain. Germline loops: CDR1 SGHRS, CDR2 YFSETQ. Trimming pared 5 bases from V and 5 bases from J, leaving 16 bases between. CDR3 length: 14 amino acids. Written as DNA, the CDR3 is TGCGCCAGCAGACGGTATGCATCGTCCGAGACCCAGTACTTC. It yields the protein CASRRYASSETQYF.

The CDR3 protein is CASSPVGVPDTQYF. In nucleotides, the CDR3 is TGTGCCAGCAGCCCCGTCGGAGTCCCAGATACGCAGTATTTT. This rearrangement joins TRBV7-3 to TRBJ2-3, with no clear D. In germline, CDR1 is SGHTA, CDR2 FQGTGA. The CDR3 contains 14 residues. V dropped 5 bases and J dropped 4 bases, with 13 bases sitting between them.

In DNA, the CDR3 is TGTGCCAGCAGCGTAGGCCTCGGTGATGGCTACACCTTC. It yields the protein CASSVGLGDGYTF. The chain employs TRBV9 and TRBJ1-2; D is undetermined. Germline V lookup: CDR1 SGDLS, CDR2 YYNGEE. V gave up 0 bases and J gave up 6 bases, with 9 bases separating them. The CDR3 totals 13 residues. Variable domain in full (rest from reference TRBV9 and TRBJ1-2): DSGVTQTPKHLITATGQRVTLRCSPRSGDLSVYWYQQSLDQGLQFLIQYYNGEERAKGNILERFSAQQFPDLHSELNLSSLELGDSALYFCASSVGLGDGYTFGSGTRLTVV.

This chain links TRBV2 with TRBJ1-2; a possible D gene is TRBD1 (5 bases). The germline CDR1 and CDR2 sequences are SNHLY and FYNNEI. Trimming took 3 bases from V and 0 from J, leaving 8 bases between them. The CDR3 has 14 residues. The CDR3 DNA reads TGTGCCAGCAGTGACGACAGACCTAACTATGGCTACACCTTC. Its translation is CASSDDRPNYGYTF.

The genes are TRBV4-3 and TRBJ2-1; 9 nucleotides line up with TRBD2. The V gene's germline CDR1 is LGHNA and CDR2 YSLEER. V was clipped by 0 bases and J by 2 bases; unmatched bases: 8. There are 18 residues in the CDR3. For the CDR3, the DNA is TGCGCCAGCAGCCAAGATGGTGGTGCTAGCGGGGCCTACAATGAGCAGTTCTTC. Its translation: CASSQDGGASGAYNEQFF.

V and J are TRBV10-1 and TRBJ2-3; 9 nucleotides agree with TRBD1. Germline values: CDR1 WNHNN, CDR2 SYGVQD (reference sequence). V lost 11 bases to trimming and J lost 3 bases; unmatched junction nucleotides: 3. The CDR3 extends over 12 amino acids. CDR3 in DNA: TGCGCCCGGGACAGGGATACAGATACGCAGTATTTT. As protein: CARDRDTDTQYF.

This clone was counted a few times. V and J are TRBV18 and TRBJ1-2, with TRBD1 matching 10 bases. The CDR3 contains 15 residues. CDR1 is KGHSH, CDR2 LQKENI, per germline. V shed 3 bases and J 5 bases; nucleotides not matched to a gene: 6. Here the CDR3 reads CASSPGTGEAYGYTF. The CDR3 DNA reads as TGTGCCAGCTCACCCGGGACAGGGGAAGCTTATGGCTACACCTTC.

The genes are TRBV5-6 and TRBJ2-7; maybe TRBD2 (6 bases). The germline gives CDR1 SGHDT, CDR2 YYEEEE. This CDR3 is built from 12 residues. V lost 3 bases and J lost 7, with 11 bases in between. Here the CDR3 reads CASSWGGQEQYF. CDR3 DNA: TGTGCCAGCAGCTGGGGAGGACAAGAGCAGTACTTC.

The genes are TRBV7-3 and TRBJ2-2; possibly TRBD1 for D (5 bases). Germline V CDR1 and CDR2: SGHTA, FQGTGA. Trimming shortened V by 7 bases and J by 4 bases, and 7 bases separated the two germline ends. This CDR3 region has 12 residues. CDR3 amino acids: CASKGPTGELFF. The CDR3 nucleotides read TGTGCCAGCAAGGGGCCCACCGGGGAGCTGTTTTTT.